This is a list of T cell receptor beta chains from one sample in a study of blood T cell repertoires in COVID-19. The data were produced by immunoSEQ multiplex PCR, yet TCRdb's version contains in-frame clones alone and is incomplete. The sample shows some 130,000 clones, 70% to 85% of them seen only once. Sequencing was done on a sample of peripheral blood. All receptors come from a man aged 55 to 70 who had recovered from COVID-19. CDR3s include the opening cysteine and the closing phenylalanine or tryptophan. Fields, in order: D gene, V gene, clone size, J gene, CDR3 protein, CDR3 DNA. D genes are given only for firm matches. The listing skips clone size in some rows; elsewhere it reads once, few, many or a size class.

d_gene: NA; v_gene: TRBV6-2/TRBV6-3; abundance: once; j_gene: TRBJ2-7; CDR3aa: CASSAGYEQYF; CDR3nt: TGTGCCAGCAGTGCAGGTTACGAGCAGTACTTC
d_gene: NA; v_gene: TRBV2; abundance: NA; j_gene: TRBJ1-2; CDR3aa: CASKRTEGDGYTF; CDR3nt: TGTGCCAGCAAAAGGACAGAAGGAGATGGCTACACCTTC
d_gene: NA; v_gene: TRBV28; abundance: NA; j_gene: TRBJ1-4; CDR3aa: CASSLVRWEKLFF; CDR3nt: TGTGCCAGCAGTTTGGTGAGGTGGGAAAAACTGTTTTTT
d_gene: TRBD2; v_gene: TRBV24-1; abundance: NA; j_gene: TRBJ2-1; CDR3aa: CATSDSGLADNEQFF; CDR3nt: TGTGCCACCAGTGACAGCGGACTAGCGGACAATGAGCAGTTCTTC
d_gene: NA; v_gene: TRBV4-3; abundance: NA; j_gene: TRBJ2-3; CDR3aa: CASSQDTSTDTQYF; CDR3nt: TGCGCCAGCAGCCAAGATACTAGCACAGATACGCAGTATTTT
d_gene: TRBD1; v_gene: TRBV28; abundance: NA; j_gene: TRBJ1-2; CDR3aa: CASSTTGLVEGYGYTF; CDR3nt: TGTGCCAGCAGTACGACAGGGTTAGTAGAAGGCTATGGCTACACCTTC
d_gene: TRBD1; v_gene: TRBV19; abundance: NA; j_gene: TRBJ1-1; CDR3aa: CASTSDRGGTEAFF; CDR3nt: TGTGCCAGTACTTCAGACAGGGGAGGCACTGAAGCTTTCTTT
d_gene: NA; v_gene: TRBV20-1; abundance: NA; j_gene: TRBJ2-7; CDR3aa: CSARNYGEQYF; CDR3nt: TGCAGTGCTAGGAACTACGGCGAGCAGTACTTC
d_gene: NA; v_gene: TRBV6-5; abundance: few; j_gene: TRBJ1-6; CDR3aa: CASSLGQLDSPLHF; CDR3nt: TGTGCCAGCAGCCTGGGACAACTAGACTCACCCCTCCACTTT
d_gene: TRBD1; v_gene: TRBV27; abundance: NA; j_gene: TRBJ1-2; CDR3aa: CASSHTGGLLYGYTF; CDR3nt: TGTGCCAGCAGTCACACAGGGGGCCTCCTCTATGGCTACACCTTC